Listed here are 8 T cell receptor beta chains from one sample, sequenced in a study of blood T cells in healthy people across ages (dated by TCRdb to 2013 to 2016). The method was 5' RACE. The listed sequencing device is Illumina HiSeq 2500. A second PCR of roughly 6 to 11 cycles was run with a J-beta primer mix and a sample-barcoded 5' primer. Through fastp at Q25 and MiXCR, TCRdb rebuilt clones from the public reads, retaining in-frame beta chains. Rows are combined by CDR3 protein, so each entry shows the most common genes and DNA. The sample table shows under 1 million distinct CDR3 sequences, and roughly 44% are seen once. The ten largest clones take up approximately 20% of the sample. The sequenced sample consisted of blood. All receptors come from a man in his fifties or sixties in good health.

The CDR3 is CSASDALTYEQYF. Here the CDR3 DNA reads TGCAGTGCTAGCGATGCTTTAACCTACGAGCAGTACTTC. This chain joins TRBV20-1 and TRBJ2-7; D unresolved. Germline values: CDR1 DFQATT, CDR2 SNEGSKA (reference sequence). The CDR3 length is 13 residues. V shed 3 bases and J shed 2 bases, with 11 bases lying between them.

This clonotype was seen ten or more times. The chain combines TRBV13 with TRBJ2-7; no definite D call. Per germline, CDR1 PRHDT and CDR2 FYEKMQ (reference sequence). This CDR3 region has 12 residues. V lost 6 bases to trimming and J lost 0 bases, with 6 bases between them. The DNA for the CDR3 is TGTGCCAGCAGTTTCAGCTCCTACGAGCAGTACTTC. Protein product: CASSFSSYEQYF. Filled out from reference TRBV13 and TRBJ2-7, the complete variable domain reads AAGVIQSPRHLIKEKRETATLKCYPIPRHDTVYWYQQGPGQDPQFLISFYEKMQSDKGSIPDRFSAQQFSDYHSELNMSSLELGDSALYFCASSFSSYEQYFGPGTRLTVT.

A single count supports this clonotype. The junction departs from the called germline gene at one end, perhaps through a read error. The V call is TRBV12-5, the J call TRBJ2-1; the D gene is possibly TRBD1 (6 bases). This CDR3 is built from 12 residues. Germline V CDR1 and CDR2: LGHNT, FRNRAP. CDR3 in amino acids: CASGSGQSGQSF. The CDR3 DNA reads as TGTGCTAGTGGTTCCGGACAGTCCGGGCAGTCCTTC.

The chain uses TRBV3-1 and TRBJ2-5; no reliable D call. The end of the DNA fits TRBJ2-4 better, so the J call may be wrong. Germline lookup yields CDR1 LGHDT and CDR2 YNNKEL (reference sequence). The CDR3 consists of 16 residues. Here the CDR3 DNA reads TGTGCCAGCAGCCAAGCTCCCGCCAGGACGAGAAACATTCAGTACTTC. Its translation is CASSQAPARTRNIQYF.

The V call is TRBV6-2 or TRBV6-3, the J call TRBJ2-2, with no clear D. CDR3 length equals 19 residues. Germline loops: CDR1 MNHEY, CDR2 SVGEGT. Trimming took 3 bases from V and 0 from J, leaving 20 bases between them. Here the CDR3 DNA reads TGTGCCAGCAGTTATAACCCGCAAGGGCGGCAAACGAACACCGGGGAGCTGTTTTTT. Its translation: CASSYNPQGRQTNTGELFF.

V gene TRBV3-1 combines with J gene TRBJ1-2; D is possibly TRBD1 (5 bases). Trimming pared 0 bases from V and 3 bases from J, leaving 11 bases between. The CDR3 runs to 15 residues. CDR1 is LGHDT and CDR2 is YNNKEL in the germline V gene (reference sequence). The CDR3 nucleotides are TGTGCCAGCAGCCAAGAAAGTCTAGGGGACTATGGCTACACCTTC. Translating gives CASSQESLGDYGYTF.

The table lists this clonotype with a few counts. The chain links TRBV15 to TRBJ1-2, with 9 bases matching TRBD1. The CDR3 totals 15 residues. Germline-derived CDR1 and CDR2 are LNHNV and YYDKDF (reference sequence). Trimming removed 8 bases from V and 5 bases from J; junction bases left unmatched: 12. The DNA of the CDR3 is TGTGCCACCCAAAGCTTCACAGGGGGCTTTTATGGCTACACCTTC. As protein: CATQSFTGGFYGYTF.

This chain links TRBV7-2 with TRBJ2-7; D possibly matches TRBD1 or TRBD2 (6 bases each). Germline CDR1 and CDR2: SGHTA and FQGNSA. The length of the CDR3 is 15 residues. V lost 5 bases and J 7 bases, leaving 21 bases between the germline ends. This CDR3 reads CASSRGTFGDNEQYF. The CDR3 nucleotides are TGTGCCAGCAGCCGGGGGACTTTCGGGGACAATGAGCAGTACTTC.